This TCR beta chain was identified in a study of cytomegalovirus exposure and HLA in healthy donors. To note about this clone: Its antigen remains unknown.

The CDR3 runs 15 residues. The V end lost 0 bases, the J end lost 10 bases, and 19 bases lay between the germline ends. Broader study findings: High sensitivity and specificity were reportedly achieved when the classifier diagnosed cytomegalovirus status.

The study ran its PCR with 60 Vbeta and 13 Jbeta primers. Profiling relied on immunoSEQ multiplex PCR, and the TCRdb table lists in-frame clones only, not all of them. The repertoire holds 150,000 to 200,000 clones, with around four fifths as singletons. The rearrangement joins TRBV5-3 to TRBJ2-5; the D gene is possibly TRBD2 (5 bases). TRBV5-3 is treated as an ORF (open reading frame) with a function not yet certain. The sequence was obtained from a man aged 18 to 30 in good health and CMV-seropositive. The sample was PBMCs. CDR3 protein: CARSLVGVGERGQYF. The CDR3 DNA reads TGTGCCAGAAGCTTGGTCGGAGTCGGGGAGAGAGGCCAGTACTTC.